This passage covers 10 T cell receptor beta chains from one sample sequenced in a study of blood T cell repertoires in COVID-19. Using immunoSEQ multiplex PCR, the repertoire was profiled, and TCRdb retains in-frame clones only, with some absent. Here the sample spans approximately 60,000 clones, 93% being singletons. Sequencing was done on a sample of peripheral blood. The receptors stem from a man aged 65 to 85 with active COVID-19.

The gene calls are TRBV7-9 and TRBJ1-6; TRBD1 aligns across 10 bases. CDR3 length: 19 amino acids. The ends lost 5 bases at V and 0 bases at J; junction bases unmatched: 10. From germline, CDR1 is SEHNR and CDR2 FQNEAQ (reference sequence). As DNA, the CDR3 is TGTGCCAGCAGCACCTCCTCGGGACAGGGGAGCTCCTATAATTCACCCCTCCACTTT. Encoded protein: CASSTSSGQGSSYNSPLHF.

This clone is a singleton in its sample. The chain uses TRBV6-2 or TRBV6-3 and TRBJ1-5; perhaps TRBD1 as D (6 bases). Between the trimmed V and J ends, which lost 2 bases and 6 bases, there was a span of 14 bases. The CDR3 is made up of 15 amino acids. Germline values: CDR1 MNHEY, CDR2 SVGEGT. CDR3 sequence: CASSYNRVQGQPQHF. The CDR3 DNA is TGTGCCAGCAGTTACAACAGGGTACAGGGTCAGCCCCAGCATTTT.

The CDR3 coding sequence is TGTGCCGCAGGTCCCCGGGGGGCCTCAGGAAACACCATATATTTT. It codes for CAAGPRGASGNTIYF. The chain is built from TRBV19 and TRBJ1-3, with a tentative D call TRBD1 (6 bases). The CDR3 totals 15 residues. With 11 bases removed from V and 4 bases from J, the gap between germline ends came to 21 bases. CDR1 LNHDA and CDR2 SQIVND come from the germline V gene (reference sequence).

J is TRBJ2-7 and V is TRBV4-3, with D maybe TRBD2 (6 bases). The CDR3 spans 16 residues. V dropped 0 bases and J dropped 0 bases, with 12 bases sitting between them. CDR1 and CDR2 (germline): LGHNA, YSLEER. In nucleotides, the CDR3 is TGCGCCAGCAGCCAAGATTATGGGGGGAGCTCCTACGAGCAGTACTTC. Its translation: CASSQDYGGSSYEQYF.

This chain links TRBV11-1 with TRBJ2-2; 8 bases line up with TRBD1. After removal of 4 bases from V and 4 bases from J, the junction contained 8 bases not matched to a gene. The CDR3 has 16 amino acids. CDR1 is SGHAT and CDR2 is FQDESV in the germline V gene (reference sequence). CDR3 residues: CASSSRQGLSTGELFF. CDR3 coding DNA: TGTGCCAGCAGCTCTAGACAGGGGTTGAGCACCGGGGAGCTGTTTTTT.

The chain carries TRBV6-2 or TRBV6-3 and TRBJ1-1; 8 bases line up with TRBD1. Losses at the gene ends were 5 bases for V and 7 bases for J; bases not matched to a gene: 0. The CDR3 length is 11 residues. Germline V CDR1 and CDR2: MNHEY, SVGEGT. DNA for the CDR3: TGTGCCAGCAGTGACAGGGGTGAAGCTTTCTTT. Amino acids: CASSDRGEAFF.

The chain uses TRBV6-2 or TRBV6-3 and TRBJ1-1; possible D gene TRBD1, 5 bases. V was clipped by 0 bases and J by 0 bases, with 11 bases between them. The CDR3 is 16 residues long. CDR1 is MNHEY, CDR2 SVGEGT, per germline. The CDR3 loop is CASSYSSGSMNTEAFF. CDR3 nucleotide sequence: TGTGCCAGCAGTTACTCATCAGGGTCAATGAACACTGAAGCTTTCTTT.

The J gene is TRBJ1-2, the V gene TRBV6-5, with D possibly TRBD1 on 6 matching bases. The V end was cut by 6 bases, the J end by 4 bases, with 15 bases between. Germline values: CDR1 MNHEY, CDR2 SVGAGI. The CDR3 has 14 amino acids. The CDR3 is CASSRTAGLYGYTF. CDR3 nucleotide sequence: TGTGCCAGCAGCAGGACAGCTGGCCTCTATGGCTACACCTTC.

J is TRBJ2-2 and V is TRBV3-1 (or the pseudogene TRBV3-2), with D hard to call. V gave up 4 bases and J gave up 7 bases, with 19 bases separating them. The CDR3 totals 16 residues. Germline-derived CDR1 and CDR2 are LGHDT and YNNKEL (reference sequence). The CDR3 region is CASSPSWRKLGGELFF. CDR3 coding DNA: TGTGCCAGCAGCCCCTCGTGGAGAAAACTGGGCGGGGAGCTGTTTTTT.

This clone came up once. This chain connects TRBV10-3 to TRBJ2-7; 7 bases are a match to TRBD1. Germline values: CDR1 ENHRY, CDR2 SYGVKD. The CDR3 runs to 14 residues. Losses at the gene ends were 5 bases for V and 2 bases for J; bases not matched to a gene: 6. This CDR3 reads CAISIDRDAYEQYF. The DNA for the CDR3 is TGTGCCATCAGTATAGACAGGGACGCCTACGAGCAGTACTTC.